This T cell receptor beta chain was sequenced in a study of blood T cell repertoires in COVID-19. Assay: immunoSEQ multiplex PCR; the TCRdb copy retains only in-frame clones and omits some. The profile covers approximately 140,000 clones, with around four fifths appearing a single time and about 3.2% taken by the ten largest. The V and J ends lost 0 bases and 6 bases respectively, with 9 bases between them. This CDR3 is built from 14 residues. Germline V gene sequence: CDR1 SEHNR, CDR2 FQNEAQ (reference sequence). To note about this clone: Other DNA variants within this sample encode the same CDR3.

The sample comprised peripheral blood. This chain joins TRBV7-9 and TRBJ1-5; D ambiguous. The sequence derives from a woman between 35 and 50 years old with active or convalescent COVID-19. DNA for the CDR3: TGTGCCAGCAGCTTAGCCGGAGGTAGTCAGCCCCAGCATTTT. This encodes CASSLAGGSQPQHF.